Each of the 8 T cell receptor beta chains below was sequenced from the same sample in a study of beta chain features in type 1 diabetes. Study-wide findings and caveats: In all four CD4+ subsets, TCRB CDR3 length was significantly, moderately reduced in type 1 diabetes.

No antigen has been assigned to these receptors. Investigators reverse transcribed all isolated RNA, so they sequenced expressed TCRB transcripts. Sequencing was performed with immunoSEQ multiplex PCR; in TCRdb, only in-frame clones are kept and a portion is missing. This table has 55,000 to 85,000 clones, around 49% appearing once. Specimen: central memory CD4+ T cells from blood. The receptors here all came from a man aged 25 to 40 with type 1 diabetes.

This chain joins TRBV5-4 and TRBJ1-4; D is unresolved. V lost 2 bases to trimming and J lost 5 bases, with 13 bases between them. Per the germline V gene, CDR1 is SGHNT and CDR2 is YYREEE (reference sequence). The CDR3 has 15 residues. The CDR3 DNA sequence: TGTGCCAGCAGCTTAGCGGACGGGCCGAATGAAAAACTGTTTTTT. Protein product: CASSLADGPNEKLFF.

The chain combines TRBV19 with TRBJ2-7; 7 nucleotides match TRBD2. The germline V gene has CDR1 LNHDA and CDR2 SQIVND (reference sequence). This CDR3 has 14 residues. With 8 bases clipped from V and 5 bases from J, the junction kept 12 bases outside the gene matches. The CDR3 DNA reads TGTGCCAGTGGGAGGGCGGACTTGAGGCACGAGCAGTACTTC. Translation: CASGRADLRHEQYF. Full variable domain (rest looked up from reference TRBV19 and TRBJ2-7): DGGITQSPKYLFRKEGQNVTLSCEQNLNHDAMYWYRQDPGQGLRLIYYSQIVNDFQKGDIAEGYSVSREKKESFPLTVTSAQKNPTAFYLCASGRADLRHEQYFGPGTRLTVT.

The chain links TRBV7-9 to TRBJ2-7, with TRBD1 matching 7 bases. The CDR3 is 15 amino acids. V shed 0 bases, J shed 5 bases, and the junction held 7 bases outside the gene matches. CDR1 is SEHNR, CDR2 FQNEAQ, per germline (reference sequence). The CDR3 loop is CASSLALGQDNEQYF. The CDR3 DNA reads as TGTGCCAGCAGCTTAGCCCTAGGACAGGACAACGAGCAGTACTTC.

This sequence joins TRBV5-5 and TRBJ1-5, with a possible D match to TRBD1 (5 bases). Per the germline V gene, CDR1 is SGHKS and CDR2 is YYEKEE (reference sequence). This CDR3 comprises 17 residues. Trimming pared 4 bases from V and 4 bases from J, leaving 21 bases between. CDR3 sequence (DNA): TGTGCCAGCAGCCAAGATAATGTTAGGGGCAGAAATCAGCCCCAGCATTTT. Translated: CASSQDNVRGRNQPQHF.

In this sample, this clone turned up a few times. This chain uses TRBV9 with TRBJ2-1, with a possible D match to TRBD1 (5 bases). Trimming left V 4 bases short and J 4 bases short, with 9 bases between. CDR1 SGDLS and CDR2 YYNGEE come from the germline V gene. The CDR3 is made up of 13 amino acids. Here the CDR3 reads CASSQGLYNEQFF. DNA for the CDR3: TGTGCCAGCAGCCAGGGCCTTTACAATGAGCAGTTCTTC.

The chain has TRBV18 and TRBJ1-3, with 8 positions matching TRBD1. The junction had 5 bases not matched to a gene; V was cut back by 4 bases and J by 0 bases. The CDR3 totals 16 residues. Germline V gives CDR1 KGHSH, CDR2 LQKENI. Written as DNA, the CDR3 is TGTGCCAGCTCACAAGTAGACAGGGGCTCTGGAAACACCATATATTTT. Protein sequence: CASSQVDRGSGNTIYF.

The V gene is TRBV6-5, the J gene TRBJ2-2, with TRBD1 as a possible D gene (5 bases). The germline CDR1 and CDR2 sequences are MNHEY and SVGAGI. The CDR3 spans 14 residues. Trimming left V 6 bases short and J 4 bases short, with 12 bases between. The CDR3 is CASRRQFSTGELFF. CDR3 bases: TGTGCCAGCAGAAGACAGTTTTCCACCGGGGAGCTGTTTTTT.

The chain couples TRBV15 to TRBJ2-7, with D perhaps matching TRBD2 (5 bases). V lost 0 bases to trimming and J lost 7 bases, with 10 bases between them. The CDR3 sequence is 13 residues long. CDR1 LNHNV and CDR2 YYDKDF come from the germline V gene (reference sequence). The CDR3 coding sequence is TGTGCCACCAGCAGAGATGAGGGTCGTGAGCAGTACTTC. It yields the protein CATSRDEGREQYF.